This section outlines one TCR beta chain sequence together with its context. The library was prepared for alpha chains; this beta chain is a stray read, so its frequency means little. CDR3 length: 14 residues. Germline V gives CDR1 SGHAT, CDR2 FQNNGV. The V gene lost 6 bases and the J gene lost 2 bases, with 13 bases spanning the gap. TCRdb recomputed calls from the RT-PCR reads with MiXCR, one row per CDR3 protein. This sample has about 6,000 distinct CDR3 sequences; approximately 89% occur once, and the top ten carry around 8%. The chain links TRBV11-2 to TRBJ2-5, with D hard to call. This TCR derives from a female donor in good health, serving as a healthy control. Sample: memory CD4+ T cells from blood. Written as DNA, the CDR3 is TGTGCCAGCAGGATCGGGCAGGTACAAGAGACCCAGTACTTC. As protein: CASRIGQVQETQYF.